This T cell receptor (beta chain) was recorded in a study of blood T cell repertoires in COVID-19 (dated by TCRdb to between 2020 and 2021). Some background on the complete study: Samples from collaborators originated in the United States, Italy and Spain and spanned both the acute and convalescent phases of COVID-19. The prospective study material was composed of cDNA or gDNA derived from T cells, B-cell-depleted T cells, or PBMCs. Deeply sampled blood TCRbeta repertoires from subjects exposed to, actively infected with, or recovered from COVID-19 were included in the dataset. A freely available public database, intended as a resource for researchers studying the immune response to SARS-CoV-2, is where the repertoires were released. The samples were drawn from two sources: the first 160 participants of the ongoing ImmuneRACE study, and 1,000 to 1,500 subjects contributed by 6 global collaborators. Nearly every sample came with metadata listing a de-identified subject ID, COVID-19 status, age in years and sex. Where HLA class I and class II types were available, the types were taken from metadata supplied by the sample provider, not from assay-based typing. General conclusions and limits of the study: The amount of clinical and demographic metadata varied by source and participant and was provided uncurated.

TCRbeta CDR3 regions were amplified from genomic DNA by means of the immunoSEQ Assay, a bias-controlled multiplex PCR. In the paper's pipeline: The number of nucleated cells in each sample was estimated from the amplification of reference gene primers within the assay. To quantify the absolute abundance of each unique TCRbeta CDR3 rearrangement, sequence reads were collapsed and filtered. Productive Simpson clonality was computed per sample as the square root of Simpson's diversity index over productive rearrangements. TCRdb's version of the immuneACCESS table is confined to in-frame rearrangements and falls short of the full clone set. An unresolved V gene accounts for under half of the shortfall where checked; the remainder is of unknown origin. That table furnishes V, J and clone size, whereas the DNA furnished D and trimming. The sample table lists over 100,000 clones, 82% of them with a count of one. The ten largest clones add up to around 8% of the sample.

Note on this clone: What antigen it recognizes has not been identified. Per-nucleotide qualities are absent, and no much larger clonotype sits a single base away.

Each collaborating institution followed its own protocols to collect whole blood in K2EDTA tubes. For TCRbeta analysis, collaborators shipped samples as frozen whole blood, isolated PBMCs, or DNA extracted from either of those sample types. After removal of 6 bases from V and 7 bases from J, the junction retains 8 bases not matched to a gene. CDR1 and CDR2 were assigned from the germline V gene as SQVTM and ANQGSEA. Reading from cysteine to phenylalanine, the CDR3 counts 13 amino acids. Only CDR3 DNA remains: 39 bases, in frame from the first base. The chain employs TRBV29-1 and TRBJ1-5, with 8 middle bases fitting TRBD1. Input material: peripheral blood. This receptor was obtained from a man aged 65 to 79 with acute or convalescent COVID-19. This receptor has the CDR3 CSVQDRVGQPQHF. The bases are TGCAGCGTCCAGGACAGGGTAGGACAGCCCCAGCATTTT.